The subject of this entry is one T cell receptor (beta chain). Its specificity is unknown. Trimming cost V 1 base and J 4 bases, with 8 bases left between them. The CDR3 has 13 amino acids. The germline V gene encodes CDR1 SGHAT and CDR2 FQNNGV. The data belong to a study of somatic mutations in cytotoxic T cells in rheumatoid arthritis. On the study more broadly: Peripheral blood samples of around 30 ml EDTA were taken from patients directly after diagnosis and before treatment. Certain T-cell populations stained with V beta antibodies were FACS-sorted to nearly 100% purity, and V beta1+ cells were TCRB-sequenced. General study results and limits: Some patients, 8 of 65, had a largest CD8+ clone that exceeded 20% of CD8+ cells.

Clones were sequenced by immunoSEQ multiplex PCR, and TCRdb holds only the in-frame ones, with some missing. The data show approximately 15,000 clones, about 83% seen once. Material: CD8+ T cells sorted from blood. This clonotype originated in an adult with rheumatoid arthritis. V usage is TRBV11-2 and J usage is TRBJ2-7; D unresolved. DNA of the CDR3: TGTGCCAGCAGCTTAGGAACTACTTACGAGCAGTACTTC. It is translated as CASSLGTTYEQYF.